This T cell receptor beta chain was recorded in a study of blood T cell repertoires in COVID-19. About the research overall: Some COVID-19 samples were acute and others convalescent; all came from the United States, Italy and Spain. The cDNA or gDNA used as material had been derived from T cells, B-cell-depleted T cells, or PBMCs.

Germline V lookup: CDR1 MGHRA, CDR2 YSYEKL. V dropped 0 bases and J dropped 4; count of bases not matched to a gene: 1. The CDR3 sequence is 15 residues long. In the original processing: Using reference gene primer amplification, nucleated cell counts were estimated. Sequenced by immunoSEQ multiplex PCR; TCRdb stores in-frame clones only, minus some. V, J and clone size derive from that table, while D and trimming were established from the DNA sequence. Of 200,000 to 250,000 clones in the sample, about 90% are singletons; the top ten hold 1% to 1.5%. The clonotype was recovered from a young man with acute or convalescent COVID-19. The sequenced sample consisted of peripheral blood. This sequence joins TRBV4-1 and TRBJ2-5; 11 positions agree with TRBD2. CDR3 nucleotide sequence: TGCGCCAGCAGCCAAGAAGGGACTAGCGGAGAGACCCAGTACTTC. Protein: CASSQEGTSGETQYF.